The rows below give T cell receptor beta chains drawn from one sample of a study of T cell repertoires in cytomegalovirus infection. For these TCRs, the target antigens are not known. TCRdb reprocessed the reads via MiXCR and lists one record per CDR3 protein. In the table there are approximately 110,000 distinct CDR3 sequences, under 55% of which are singletons. This specimen consisted of CD8+ T cells from cultured PBMCs, obtained from culture after CMV antigen stimulation. These receptors were taken from a human donor in good health (CMV status not recorded). Some clones in this sample may be carry-over from other donors' samples. CDR3s leave out the opening cysteine and the closing phenylalanine or tryptophan. Only part of the rows carry a size: once, few, many, or a class if the clone is expanded.

few,TRBV19,ASSIGWTGANQPQH
.,TRBV19,ASSIMTTDTQY
.,TRBV13,ASSLDSLAGYSNTEAF
few,TRBV2,ASSENRLRLAGDSNTGELF
.,TRBV15,ATSREGPQGTDTQY
few,TRBV7-3,ASSLRPSGSYEQY
few,TRBV2,ASSGTPEQY
.,TRBV7-2,ASSLAHLYEQY
few,TRBV28,ASSLGSSGGSYEQY
.,TRBV7-2,ASSPMGGGTDTQY
few,TRBV28,ASSLFPPRGQPQH
few,TRBV7-2,ASSLDPGWGGYT
.,TRBV9,ASSVDSGVGAGGNEQF
few,TRBV7-7,ASSPGPPSSGANVLT
few,TRBV29-1,SAQSTSYNEQF
.,TRBV19,ASSTDITELNPQH